The rows below give T cell receptor beta chains drawn from one sample of a study of breast tumors, draining lymph nodes, adjacent tissues. MiXCR, applied by TCRdb to the multiplex PCR reads, yields one record per CDR3 protein. The table shows about 140,000 distinct CDR3 sequences, with about 31% occurring only once. The sequencing sample was made of axillary lymph node tissue. The receptor source for this set is a female donor with breast cancer. Some clones in this sample may be carry-over from other donors' samples. The CDR3 runs from the conserved cysteine through the conserved F or W. The order of the fields is clone size, V gene, J gene, D gene, CDR3 protein, CDR3 DNA. A D gene is named only where the DNA matches it firmly. Size tells how often a clone was seen (once, few, many) or the class of an expanded clone, and some rows leave it out.

>-|TRBV30|TRBJ2-2|TRBD2
CAWMGGGGAGGELFF
TGTGCCTGGATGGGAGGCGGGGGGGCCGGCGGGGAGCTGTTTTTT
>many|TRBV2|TRBJ1-5|TRBD1
CASRLGTGAHQPQHF
TGTGCCAGCAGGTTGGGAACAGGGGCTCATCAGCCCCAGCATTTT
>many|TRBV3-1|TRBJ1-4|TRBD1
CASTLQGAGEKLFF
TGTGCCAGCACCCTACAGGGGGCGGGTGAAAAACTGTTTTTT
>-|TRBV29-1|TRBJ2-1|TRBD1
CSVLQGISEQFF
TGCAGCGTACTACAGGGGATCAGTGAGCAGTTCTTC
>many|TRBV10-3|TRBJ2-7|-
CAISEAGSVGEQYF
TGTGCCATCAGTGAAGCCGGAAGCGTTGGCGAGCAGTACTTC
>-|TRBV6-4|TRBJ1-2|-
CASRPTSATGSKGYTF
TGTGCCAGCAGACCGACTAGCGCCACAGGGTCGAAGGGCTACACCTTC
>many|TRBV7-6|TRBJ2-3|TRBD2
CASSFAPSFGGEDTQYF
TGTGCCAGCAGCTTCGCCCCGAGTTTCGGGGGGGAAGATACGCAGTATTTT
>-|TRBV7-3|TRBJ1-6|TRBD1
CASSLGDRTTYNPPLHF
TGCGCCAGCAGCTTAGGGGACAGAACAACCTATAATCCACCCCTCCACTTT
>-|TRBV6-5|TRBJ2-6|-
CASRKGAGAGANVLTF
TGTGCCAGCAGGAAGGGCGCAGGGGCTGGGGCCAACGTCCTGACTTTC
>many|TRBV5-5|TRBJ2-3|-
CASSLGVGGAEYF
TGTGCCAGCAGCTTGGGTGTGGGGGGCGCCGAGTATTTT
>many|TRBV7-2|TRBJ1-6|-
CASSLLSYSPLHF
TGTGCCAGCAGCCTCCTGTCCTATTCACCCCTCCACTTT
>-|TRBV28|TRBJ1-4|TRBD1
CASSQQGAGEKLFF
TGTGCCAGCAGTCAACAGGGGGCTGGTGAAAAACTGTTTTTT
>many|TRBV20-1|TRBJ1-5|TRBD1
CSAGPGTTGAGKSQHF
TGCAGTGCCGGACCGGGGACGACAGGGGCGGGAAAGTCCCAGCATTTT
>many|TRBV3-1|TRBJ2-7|-
CASSQRTGWEYEQYF
TGTGCCAGCAGCCAAAGGACGGGGTGGGAGTACGAGCAGTACTTC
>-|TRBV19|TRBJ1-6|-
CASSIGGQSNSPLHF
TGTGCCAGTAGTATTGGAGGACAGAGTAATTCACCCCTCCACTTT
>many|TRBV7-3|TRBJ1-6|-
CASSLRGQGNSPLHF
TGTGCCAGCAGCTTACGAGGCCAGGGTAATTCACCCCTCCACTTT
>-|TRBV7-9|TRBJ1-4|TRBD1
CASSSYSGTGDEKLFF
TGTGCCAGCAGCTCATACTCTGGGACAGGGGACGAAAAACTGTTTTTT
>once|TRBV7-9|TRBJ2-3|-
CASSLSGQDTQYF
TGTGCCAGCAGCTTATCAGGACAGGATACGCAGTATTTT
>many|TRBV6-6|TRBJ1-4|-
CASTQIVDTFEKLFF
TGTGCCAGCACCCAAATAGTCGACACGTTCGAAAAACTGTTTTTT
>few|TRBV5-1|TRBJ1-1|TRBD1
CASSFDRGNTEAFF
TGCGCCAGCAGCTTTGACAGGGGGAATACTGAAGCTTTCTTT
>-|TRBV24-1|TRBJ2-5|-
CATSDPLADQETQYF
TGTGCCACCAGTGATCCATTAGCGGACCAAGAGACCCAGTACTTC
>-|TRBV6-5|TRBJ2-1|TRBD2
CASRQTGGTYNEQFF
TGTGCCAGCAGGCAGACGGGGGGGACCTACAATGAGCAGTTCTTC
>few|TRBV6-2/TRBV6-3|TRBJ2-2|-
CASSHPIHFGDTGELFF
TGTGCCAGCAGTCACCCGATCCATTTTGGCGACACCGGGGAGCTGTTTTTT
>many|TRBV7-3|TRBJ2-1|-
CASSPGLPNEQFF
TGTGCCAGCAGTCCGGGACTTCCCAATGAGCAGTTCTTC
>many|TRBV14|TRBJ1-1|-
CASSQQEDTEAFF
TGTGCCAGCAGCCAACAGGAGGACACTGAAGCTTTCTTT
>-|TRBV5-6|TRBJ1-5|TRBD1
CASSYIGTVYEQPQHF
TGTGCCAGCAGTTACATTGGGACAGTCTACGAGCAGCCCCAGCATTTT
>-|TRBV19|TRBJ1-2|-
CAGSIRGGDGYTF
TGTGCCGGTAGTATTCGTGGGGGCGATGGCTACACCTTC
>-|TRBV6-5|TRBJ1-4|-
CASSYSGGTNEKLFF
TGTGCCAGCAGTTACTCCGGGGGCACTAATGAAAAACTGTTTTTT
>many|TRBV12-3/TRBV12-4|TRBJ2-7|-
CASSSDVPLHEQYF
TGTGCCAGCAGTAGCGACGTTCCGCTCCACGAGCAGTACTTC